The T cell receptor beta chain under discussion was sequenced for a study of blood T cell repertoires in COVID-19. Study at large: Material from acute and convalescent COVID-19 was sourced from the United States, Italy and Spain. Sources were T cells, B-cell-depleted T cells, or PBMCs; the material itself was cDNA or gDNA.

The table came from immunoSEQ multiplex PCR; TCRdb's copy has only in-frame clones and leaves some out. Seen here are over 450,000 clones, less than 90% observed once, and the top ten hold roughly 8.3%. CDR1 MNHEY and CDR2 SVGAGI come from the germline V gene. Trimming left V 5 bases short and J 8 bases short, with 13 bases between. This CDR3 has 14 amino acids. This rearrangement joins TRBV6-5 to TRBJ1-6; D remains unclear. This clonotype was sampled from a woman in her fifties or sixties with COVID-19, enrolled during active disease. Input material: peripheral blood. For the CDR3, the DNA is TGTGCCAGCAGTCCTGCAAGTAGTTATTCACCCCTCCACTTT. Its translation is CASSPASSYSPLHF.